The 18 T cell receptor beta chains presented below share a single source sample, sequenced in a study of monozygotic twins with inflammatory bowel disease. TCRdb reprocessed the 5' RACE reads and stores each CDR3 protein as one record, lacking DNA. The sample includes some 99,000 distinct CDR3 sequences. Input material: blood. All receptors derive from a human donor with ulcerative colitis or Crohn's disease, or a healthy co-twin of an affected twin (not recorded which).

This sequence joins TRBV7-2 and TRBJ2-1; TCRdb designates TRBD2, a call that cannot be tested without DNA. The CDR3 spans 16 residues. Per the germline V gene, CDR1 is SGHTA and CDR2 is FQGNSA. The CDR3 here is CASSSRLRSGRASVFF.

The gene calls are TRBV6-5 and TRBJ1-1; the D call from TCRdb, TRBD1, cannot be confirmed without DNA. Looked up from germline, CDR1 is MNHEY and CDR2 is SVGAGI. This CDR3 comprises 16 residues. The CDR3 sequence: CASSYSAWGAEVRAFF.

The V and J genes are TRBV5-6 and TRBJ2-2; TCRdb calls TRBD1, which cannot be checked without DNA. CDR1 and CDR2 (germline): SGHDT, YYEEEE. The CDR3 consists of 17 residues. CDR3 amino acids: CASSSRDRGRETGELFF.

The rearrangement joins TRBV28 to TRBJ1-5. There are 13 residues in the CDR3. Germline CDR1 and CDR2: MDHEN and SYDVKM. The CDR3 spells CASSLKRSLPQHF.

The chain recombines TRBV24-1 with TRBJ2-7; TCRdb's assignment of TRBD1 cannot be checked, as there is no DNA. The CDR3 loop spans 14 amino acids. Looked up from germline, CDR1 is KGHDR and CDR2 is SFDVKD. The CDR3 loop is CATSRTGDNYEQYF.

The rearrangement uses TRBV18 and TRBJ1-2; the D gene TCRdb calls, TRBD1, cannot be checked with no DNA. The CDR3 contains 15 residues. From germline, CDR1 is KGHSH and CDR2 LQKENI. The CDR3 region is CASSHAAGVHYGYTF.

The genes are TRBV5-1 and TRBJ2-1. CDR3 length: 14 residues. CDR1 SGHRS and CDR2 YFSETQ come from the germline V gene. CDR3 region: CASRKAEAYNEQFF.

The rearrangement uses TRBV7-9 and TRBJ1-2. CDR3 length: 13 residues. Germline V lookup: CDR1 SEHNR, CDR2 FQNEAQ (reference sequence). CDR3 residues: CASSYGRNYGYTF.

The chain employs TRBV5-1 and TRBJ2-1. This CDR3 has 11 amino acids. CDR1 and CDR2 from the germline V gene are SGHRS and YFSETQ. CDR3 region: CASSPGGEQFF.

The chain has TRBV27 and TRBJ2-1; TCRdb outputs TRBD2, but without DNA this stays unchecked. CDR3 length: 17 residues. Germline CDR1 is MNHEY and CDR2 is SMNVEV (reference sequence). This CDR3 is CASTRQLAGVSYNEQFF.

The CDR3 loop is CASSLAFNTGELFF. The chain links TRBV5-1 to TRBJ2-2. The CDR3 runs to 14 residues. Germline V gene sequence: CDR1 SGHRS, CDR2 YFSETQ.

The chain recombines TRBV6-5 with TRBJ2-7; the TRBD2 assignment by TCRdb is unverifiable without DNA. Germline CDR1 and CDR2: MNHEY and SVGAGI. The CDR3 runs to 13 residues. The CDR3 here is CASTQAGTYEQYF.

This chain uses TRBV18 with TRBJ2-7; as DNA is missing, the TRBD1 call by TCRdb cannot be tested. CDR3 size: 14 residues. Germline assignment: CDR1 KGHSH and CDR2 LQKENI. The CDR3 loop reads CASSASRQGREQYF.

V gene TRBV14 combines with J gene TRBJ2-1; TCRdb returns TRBD2, unconfirmable since there is no DNA. The length of the CDR3 is 17 residues. The germline CDR1 and CDR2 sequences are SGHDN and FVKESK. The CDR3 sequence: CASSQGWVATLYNEQFF.

The V gene is TRBV15, the J gene TRBJ2-7. The CDR3 has 16 amino acids. The germline gives CDR1 LNHNV, CDR2 YYDKDF (reference sequence). The CDR3: CATSRDSLADSYEQYF. The full variable domain, rest sourced from reference TRBV15 and TRBJ2-7, is DAMVIQNPRYQVTQFGKPVTLSCSQTLNHNVMYWYQQKSSQAPKLLFHYYDKDFNNEADTPDNFQSRRPNTSFCFLDIRSPGLGDTAMYLCATSRDSLADSYEQYFGPGTRLTVT.

The V and J genes are TRBV7-9 and TRBJ2-5. CDR1 is SEHNR and CDR2 is FQNEAQ in the germline V gene (reference sequence). The CDR3 sequence is 11 residues long. CDR3 loop: CASSLTETQYF. The full variable domain, with the rest looked up from reference TRBV7-9 and TRBJ2-5, is DTGVSQNPRHKITKRGQNVTFRCDPISEHNRLYWYRQTLGQGPEFLTYFQNEAQLEKSRLLSDRFSAERPKGSFSTLEIQRTEQGDSAMYLCASSLTETQYFGPGTRLLVL.

The rearrangement links TRBV5-6 to TRBJ1-1; TCRdb calls TRBD1, which cannot be checked without DNA. The CDR3 is made up of 15 amino acids. The germline gives CDR1 SGHDT, CDR2 YYEEEE. CDR3 sequence: CASSVGQGLNTEAFF.

The rearrangement joins TRBV4-2 to TRBJ1-6; lacking DNA, the TRBD1 call made by TCRdb goes unchecked. The CDR3 spans 13 residues. Germline CDR1 reads LGHNA; CDR2 reads YNFKEQ. The CDR3 protein is CASSQDRDRAPHF.